This note documents a single T cell receptor (beta chain) sequence. Its target is not known. The PCR used 60 Vbeta and 13 Jbeta primers. The table came from immunoSEQ multiplex PCR; TCRdb's copy has only in-frame clones and leaves some out. Of under 200,000 clones listed, about three quarters were seen once; the top ten hold under 3.5%. CDR3 length: 15 residues. This specimen belongs to a study of cytomegalovirus exposure and HLA in healthy donors. Points from the study as a whole: An apparent linkage of common viral pathogens to several of the most significant clusters emerged in a later analysis.

The TCR was taken from a woman aged 25 to 39 in good health and CMV-seronegative. This rearrangement joins TRBV21-1 to TRBJ2-3; TRBD1, the table's D call, lacks a check against the DNA. TRBV21-1 is classified as a pseudogene. Sequences were obtained from PBMCs. The CDR3 bases are TGTGCCAGCAGACCTAAAACAGGGCTAGCAGATACGCAGTATTTT. This sequence encodes CASRPKTGLADTQYF.